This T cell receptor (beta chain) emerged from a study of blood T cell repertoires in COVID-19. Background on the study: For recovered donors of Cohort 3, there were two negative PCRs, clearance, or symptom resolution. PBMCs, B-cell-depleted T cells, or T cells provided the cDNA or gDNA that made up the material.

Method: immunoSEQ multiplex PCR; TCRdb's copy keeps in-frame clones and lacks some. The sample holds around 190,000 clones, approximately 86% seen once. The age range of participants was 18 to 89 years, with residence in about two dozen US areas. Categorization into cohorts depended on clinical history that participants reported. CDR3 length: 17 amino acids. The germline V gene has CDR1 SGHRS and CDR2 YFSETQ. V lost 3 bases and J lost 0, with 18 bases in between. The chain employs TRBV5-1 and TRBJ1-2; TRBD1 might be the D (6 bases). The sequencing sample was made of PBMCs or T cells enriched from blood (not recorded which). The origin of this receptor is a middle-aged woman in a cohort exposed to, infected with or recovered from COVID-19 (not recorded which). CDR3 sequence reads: CASSSQGSASANYGYTF. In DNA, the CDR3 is TGCGCCAGCAGCTCCCAGGGGAGTGCCTCTGCTAACTATGGCTACACCTTC.